This T cell receptor beta chain was found in a study of cytomegalovirus exposure and HLA in healthy donors. Study overall: Unique TCR beta sequences numbering some 120 million came from 190 million or so T cells in an earlier analysis. General observations from the study: Evidence from a later analysis indicated that most CMV-associated TCR beta chains looked HLA-restricted. Confirmation in vitro established that three CMV-associated chains were specific for CMV antigens. When analyzed later, a missense DCLRE1C variant was found to be linked to TCR beta V- and J-gene trimming.

Looked up from germline, CDR1 is MNHNS and CDR2 is SASEGT. The CDR3 is 16 amino acids. Trimming cost V 1 base and J 1 base, with 14 bases left between them. A multiplex PCR was run with 60 Vbeta primers and 13 Jbeta primers. Repertoires were generated with immunoSEQ multiplex PCR, while TCRdb's copy carries only in-frame clones and drops some. Here the sample spans 130,000 or so clones, more than 60% being singletons. In the case of this clone: Antigen unknown.

This TCR was recovered from a man aged 25-45 years in good health and CMV-seronegative. This chain uses TRBV6-1 with TRBJ2-7; D is ambiguous. The sample taken for sequencing was PBMCs. CDR3 in DNA: TGTGCCAGCAGTGAAGTTAACTCCGTATTTTCCTACGAGCAGTACTTC. It codes for CASSEVNSVFSYEQYF.